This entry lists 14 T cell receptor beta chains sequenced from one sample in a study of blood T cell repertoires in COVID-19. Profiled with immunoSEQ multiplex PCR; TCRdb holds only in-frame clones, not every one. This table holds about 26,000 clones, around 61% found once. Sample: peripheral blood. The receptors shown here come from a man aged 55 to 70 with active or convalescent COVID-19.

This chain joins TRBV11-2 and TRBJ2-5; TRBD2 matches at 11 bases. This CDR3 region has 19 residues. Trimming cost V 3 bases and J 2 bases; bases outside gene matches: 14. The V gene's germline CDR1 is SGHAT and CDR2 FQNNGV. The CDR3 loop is CASSFRQGRTSGYQETQYF. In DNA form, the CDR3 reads TGTGCCAGCAGCTTTAGACAGGGGAGGACTAGCGGGTATCAAGAGACCCAGTACTTC.

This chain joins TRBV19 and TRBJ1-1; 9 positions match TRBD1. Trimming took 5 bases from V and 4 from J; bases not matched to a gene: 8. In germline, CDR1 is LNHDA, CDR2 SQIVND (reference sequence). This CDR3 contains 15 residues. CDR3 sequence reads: CASSVNRGQVTEAFF. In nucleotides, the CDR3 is TGTGCCAGTAGTGTGAACAGGGGGCAGGTCACTGAAGCTTTCTTT.

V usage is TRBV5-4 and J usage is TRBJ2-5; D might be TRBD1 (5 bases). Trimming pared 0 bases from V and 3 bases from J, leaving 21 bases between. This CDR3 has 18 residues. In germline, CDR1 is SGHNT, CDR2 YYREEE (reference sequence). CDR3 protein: CASSLASLDTWPKETQYF. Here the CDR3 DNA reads TGTGCCAGCAGCTTGGCGAGTCTGGACACGTGGCCCAAAGAGACCCAGTACTTC.

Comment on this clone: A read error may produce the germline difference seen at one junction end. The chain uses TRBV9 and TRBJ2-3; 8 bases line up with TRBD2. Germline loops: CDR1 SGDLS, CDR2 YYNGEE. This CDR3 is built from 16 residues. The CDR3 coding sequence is TGTGCCCGCAGCGCCCGGGGGGGGGATAGCACAGATACGCAGTATTTT. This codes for CARSARGGDSTDTQYF.

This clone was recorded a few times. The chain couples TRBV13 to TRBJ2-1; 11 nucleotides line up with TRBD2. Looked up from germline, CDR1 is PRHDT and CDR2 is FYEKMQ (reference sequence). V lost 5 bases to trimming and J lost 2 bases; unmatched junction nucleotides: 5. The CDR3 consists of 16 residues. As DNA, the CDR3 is TGTGCCAGCAGCCCCCCGGGACTAGCGGCCTACAATGAGCAGTTCTTC. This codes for CASSPPGLAAYNEQFF. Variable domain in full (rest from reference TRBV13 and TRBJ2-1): AAGVIQSPRHLIKEKRETATLKCYPIPRHDTVYWYQQGPGQDPQFLISFYEKMQSDKGSIPDRFSAQQFSDYHSELNMSSLELGDSALYFCASSPPGLAAYNEQFFGPGTRLTVL.

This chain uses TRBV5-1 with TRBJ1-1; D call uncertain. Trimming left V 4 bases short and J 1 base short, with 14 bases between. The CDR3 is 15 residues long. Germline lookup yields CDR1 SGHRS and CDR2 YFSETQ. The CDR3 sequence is CASSGSRGPNTEAFF. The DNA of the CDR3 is TGCGCCAGCAGCGGCTCAAGAGGTCCGAACACTGAAGCTTTCTTT.

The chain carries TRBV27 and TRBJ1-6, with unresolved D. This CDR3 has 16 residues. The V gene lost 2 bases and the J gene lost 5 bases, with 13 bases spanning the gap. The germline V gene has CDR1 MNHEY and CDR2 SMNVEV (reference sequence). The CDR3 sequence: CASSLNGVGDNSPLHF. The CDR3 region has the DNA TGTGCCAGCAGTTTAAATGGAGTGGGTGATAATTCACCCCTCCACTTT.

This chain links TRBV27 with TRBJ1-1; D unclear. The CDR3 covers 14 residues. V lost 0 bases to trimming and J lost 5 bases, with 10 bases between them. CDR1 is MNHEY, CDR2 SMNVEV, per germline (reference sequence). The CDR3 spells CASSLSGGRTEAFF. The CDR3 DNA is TGTGCCAGCAGTTTATCAGGAGGCCGGACTGAAGCTTTCTTT.

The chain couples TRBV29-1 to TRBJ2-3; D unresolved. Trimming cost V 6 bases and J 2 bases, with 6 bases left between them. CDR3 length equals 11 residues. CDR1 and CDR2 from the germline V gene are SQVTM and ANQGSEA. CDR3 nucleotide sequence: TGCAGCGTGCGAAACACAGATACGCAGTATTTT. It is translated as CSVRNTDTQYF.

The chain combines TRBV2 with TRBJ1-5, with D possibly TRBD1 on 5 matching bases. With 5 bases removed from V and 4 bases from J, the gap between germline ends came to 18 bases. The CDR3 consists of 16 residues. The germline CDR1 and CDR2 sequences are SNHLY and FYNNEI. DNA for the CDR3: TGTGCCAGCAGTCGAATCGGGGGAGCCCTTAATCAGCCCCAGCATTTT. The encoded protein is CASSRIGGALNQPQHF. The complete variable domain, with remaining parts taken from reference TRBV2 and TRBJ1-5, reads EPEVTQTPSHQVTQMGQEVILRCVPISNHLYFYWYRQILGQKVEFLVSFYNNEISEKSEIFDDQFSVERPDGSNFTLKIRSTKLEDSAMYFCASSRIGGALNQPQHFGDGTRLSIL.

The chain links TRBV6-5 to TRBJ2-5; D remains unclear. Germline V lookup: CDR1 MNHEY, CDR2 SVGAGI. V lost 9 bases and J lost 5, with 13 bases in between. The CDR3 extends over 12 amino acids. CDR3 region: CARPESVETQYF. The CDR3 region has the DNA TGTGCCAGACCCGAGAGCGTCGAGACCCAGTACTTC.

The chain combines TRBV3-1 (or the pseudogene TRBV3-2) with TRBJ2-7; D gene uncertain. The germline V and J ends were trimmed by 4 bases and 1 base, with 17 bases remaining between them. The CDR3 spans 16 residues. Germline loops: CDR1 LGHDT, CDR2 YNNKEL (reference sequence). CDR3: CASSPVPTTPSYEQYF. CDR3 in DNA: TGTGCCAGCAGCCCCGTCCCCACTACCCCTTCCTACGAGCAGTACTTC.

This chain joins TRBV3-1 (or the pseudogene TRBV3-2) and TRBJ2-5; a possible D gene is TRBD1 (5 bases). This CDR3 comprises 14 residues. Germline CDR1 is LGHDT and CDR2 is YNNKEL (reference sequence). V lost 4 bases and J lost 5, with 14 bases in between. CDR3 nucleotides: TGTGCCAGCAGCCCCGCCAGGGCCGTGGAGACCCAGTACTTC. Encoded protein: CASSPARAVETQYF.

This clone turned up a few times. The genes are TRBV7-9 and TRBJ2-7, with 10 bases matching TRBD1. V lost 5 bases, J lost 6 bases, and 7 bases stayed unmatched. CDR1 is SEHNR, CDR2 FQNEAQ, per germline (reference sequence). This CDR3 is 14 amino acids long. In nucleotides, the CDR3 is TGTGCCAGCAGCAGACAGGGGGCCGGGAGCGAGCAGTACTTC. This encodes CASSRQGAGSEQYF. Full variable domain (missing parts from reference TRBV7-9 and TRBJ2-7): DTGVSQNPRHKITKRGQNVTFRCDPISEHNRLYWYRQTLGQGPEFLTYFQNEAQLEKSRLLSDRFSAERPKGSFSTLEIQRTEQGDSAMYLCASSRQGAGSEQYFGPGTRLTVT.